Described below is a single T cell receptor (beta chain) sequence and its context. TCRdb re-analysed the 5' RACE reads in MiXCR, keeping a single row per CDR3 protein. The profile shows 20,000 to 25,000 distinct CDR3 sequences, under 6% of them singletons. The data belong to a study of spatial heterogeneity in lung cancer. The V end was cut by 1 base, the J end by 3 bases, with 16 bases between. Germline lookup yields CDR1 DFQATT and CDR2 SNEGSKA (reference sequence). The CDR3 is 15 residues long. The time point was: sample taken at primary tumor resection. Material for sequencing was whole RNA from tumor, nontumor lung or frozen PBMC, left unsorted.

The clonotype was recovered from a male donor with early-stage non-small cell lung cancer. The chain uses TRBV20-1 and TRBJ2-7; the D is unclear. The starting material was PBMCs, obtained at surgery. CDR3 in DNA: TGCAGTGCTAGAGGTCCAGAGTTTCTGGGCTACGAGCAGTACTTC. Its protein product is CSARGPEFLGYEQYF.